These T cell receptor beta chains were read from a single sample in a study of blood T cell repertoires in COVID-19. Sequenced by immunoSEQ multiplex PCR; TCRdb stores in-frame clones only, minus some. The profile covers fewer than 300,000 clones, with about 82% appearing a single time and 5.1% taken by the ten largest. The sample was peripheral blood. The receptor source for this set is a man over 45 with active or convalescent COVID-19. Both conserved end residues are part of each CDR3. The order of the fields is D gene, clone size, J gene, V gene, CDR3 DNA, CDR3 protein. D genes are given only for firm matches. Clone size is shown for a subset of rows, as once, few, many or a class of expanded clone.

>TRBD2|many|TRBJ2-7|TRBV6-5
TGTGCCAGCAATCCCAGACTAGCGGGAGCCTACGAGCAGTACTTC
CASNPRLAGAYEQYF
>TRBD2|NA|TRBJ2-3|TRBV3-1/TRBV3-2
TGTGCCAGCAGCCATCGGGAGGGCTTCTCCCGGGATACGCAGTATTTT
CASSHREGFSRDTQYF
>TRBD2|NA|TRBJ2-3|TRBV5-1
TGCGCCAGCAGCCAGGGCCTAGCGGGAGCAGATACGCAGTATTTT
CASSQGLAGADTQYF
>NA|NA|TRBJ2-2|TRBV21-1
TGTGCCAGCAGCAAAGTTCGGCGGGAGCTTAGTAACACCGGGGAGCTGTTTTTT
CASSKVRRELSNTGELFF
>NA|NA|TRBJ1-5|TRBV19
TGTGCCAGTAGTATCGGACACACCGCGGGCAATCAGCCCCAGCATTTT
CASSIGHTAGNQPQHF
>NA|once|TRBJ2-3|TRBV7-2
TGTGCCAGCAGCCCAAGCACAGATACGCAGTATTTT
CASSPSTDTQYF
>NA|NA|TRBJ1-1|TRBV30
TGTGCCTGGAGACCTCTGGGGAGCGGGATCACTGAAGCTTTCTTT
CAWRPLGSGITEAFF
>NA|NA|TRBJ1-1|TRBV29-1
TGCAGCGCTCTAGGAGGGATCACTGAAGCTTTCTTT
CSALGGITEAFF
>TRBD1|NA|TRBJ1-5|TRBV24-1
TGTGCCACCAGTGAATCGGGACAGGGCTATCAGCCCCAGCATTTT
CATSESGQGYQPQHF
>TRBD1|NA|TRBJ2-3|TRBV27
TGTGCCAGCAGTTTATCGGGCCTTATTAGATCGGACAGGGGAGGTTTAGATACGCAGTATTTT
CASSLSGLIRSDRGGLDTQYF
>TRBD1|NA|TRBJ1-2|TRBV6-2/TRBV6-3
TGTGCCAGCAGTTACTCGCTGGGACAGGGGCCGGCGGGTGGCTACACCTTC
CASSYSLGQGPAGGYTF
>TRBD1|NA|TRBJ1-1|TRBV4-1
TGCGCCAGCAGCCGCTCGGACAGGGAGGGCACTGAAGCTTTCTTT
CASSRSDREGTEAFF
>TRBD2|NA|TRBJ2-1|TRBV30
TGTGCCTGGTCAAGCGGGAGGCTCAATGAGCAGTTCTTC
CAWSSGRLNEQFF
>NA|NA|TRBJ1-6|TRBV28
TGTGCCAGCAGTTTTGCAGGGTCCCCCGGGCCCCTCCACTTT
CASSFAGSPGPLHF
>TRBD1|NA|TRBJ1-2|TRBV5-1
TGCGCCAGTGGCGGACAGGGGGGCTATGGCTACACCTTC
CASGGQGGYGYTF
>TRBD2|NA|TRBJ2-4|TRBV7-2
TGTGCCAGCAGCCCTAGCGGGAGGGCCCGAAACATTCAGTACTTC
CASSPSGRARNIQYF
>NA|NA|TRBJ1-1|TRBV4-3
TGCGCCAGCAGCCAAGACGCAGGAATGAACACTGAAGCTTTCTTT
CASSQDAGMNTEAFF
>TRBD1|NA|TRBJ1-3|TRBV19
TGTGCCAGTAGTATCGGGGGGACAGGGACGACTGGAAACACCATATATTTT
CASSIGGTGTTGNTIYF
>TRBD2|NA|TRBJ2-1|TRBV4-3
TGCGCCAGCGCAGCTAGCGGGACCTACAATGAGCAGTTCTTC
CASAASGTYNEQFF
>NA|once|TRBJ2-1|TRBV10-3
TGTGCCACTAGGGAGTACAATGAGCAGTTCTTC
CATREYNEQFF
>NA|NA|TRBJ2-1|TRBV19
TGTGCCAGTAGCCGTTACAGGGTAGACAAGAATGAGCAGTTCTTC
CASSRYRVDKNEQFF
>TRBD1|NA|TRBJ2-5|TRBV6-2/TRBV6-3
TGTGCCAGCAGTTATTTCAGGGGGAGAGAGACCCAGTACTTC
CASSYFRGRETQYF
>TRBD1|NA|TRBJ2-1|TRBV11-3
TGTGCCAGCAGCCTCAGGACAGGGGGGCCGGGTGAGCAGTTCTTC
CASSLRTGGPGEQFF
>TRBD2|NA|TRBJ2-5|TRBV5-1
TGCGCCAGCAGCTTGGCTAGCGGGAGAGGAGAGACCCAGTACTTC
CASSLASGRGETQYF
>TRBD1|NA|TRBJ2-1|TRBV27
TGTGCCAGCAGTGCCGGACAGGTCAAGGTGCTTGAGCAGTTCTTC
CASSAGQVKVLEQFF
>NA|NA|TRBJ1-2|TRBV28
TGTGCCAGCAGTTTAGGGGGACAAGATGGCTACACCTTC
CASSLGGQDGYTF
>TRBD1|NA|TRBJ1-1|TRBV7-9
TGTGCCAGCAGCTCTGACTCTGGGACAGGAGTTTTGAACACTGAAGCTTTCTTT
CASSSDSGTGVLNTEAFF
>NA|NA|TRBJ1-5|TRBV6-2/TRBV6-3
TGTGCCAGCAGTCGCACGGGGAACCAGCCCCAGCATTTT
CASSRTGNQPQHF
>TRBD1|NA|TRBJ2-2|TRBV24-1
TGTGCCACCAGTGATATAGACAGGGACACCGGGGAGCTGTTTTTT
CATSDIDRDTGELFF
>TRBD2|NA|TRBJ2-7|TRBV25-1
TGTGCCAGCAGTGAAAAGCTAGCGGGAACCTACGAGCAGTACTTC
CASSEKLAGTYEQYF
>NA|NA|TRBJ2-3|TRBV7-3
TGTGCCAGCAGCTCCAGGGTAGGGAACACAGATACGCAGTATTTT
CASSSRVGNTDTQYF
>TRBD2|once|TRBJ2-3|TRBV6-4
TGTGCCAGCAGTGAGGGGCTAGCGGACACAGATACGCAGTATTTT
CASSEGLADTDTQYF
>NA|NA|TRBJ1-1|TRBV5-1
TGCGCCAGCAGTCCCCGACAGAACACTGAAGCTTTCTTT
CASSPRQNTEAFF
>TRBD1|NA|TRBJ2-7|TRBV7-2
TGTGCCAGCAGCCAGGTTGGGGGACAGGGCGGGGATTGGTACGAGCAGTACTTC
CASSQVGGQGGDWYEQYF
>NA|few|TRBJ1-1|TRBV10-3
TGTGCCATCAGTGACGGACTTGGGATAGGGATTGAAGCTTTCTTT
CAISDGLGIGIEAFF
>TRBD2|NA|TRBJ2-1|TRBV7-3
TGTGCCAGCAGCTTATTCAACTTAGGGGCGGGAGGTACCTACAATGAGCAGTTCTTC
CASSLFNLGAGGTYNEQFF
>NA|NA|TRBJ1-2|TRBV27
TGTGCCAGCAGTTCAACAGGGTCTAACTATGGCTACACCTTC
CASSSTGSNYGYTF
>TRBD1|NA|TRBJ1-1|TRBV24-1
TGTGCCACCAGTGATGACAGGGGAACTGAAGCTTTCTTT
CATSDDRGTEAFF
>NA|once|TRBJ2-1|TRBV7-3
TGTGCCAGCAGCTTATATGCAGGAAATTCCTACAATGAGCAGTTCTTC
CASSLYAGNSYNEQFF
>TRBD2|few|TRBJ2-2|TRBV6-2/TRBV6-3
TGTGCCAGCAGTGAGGGACTAGCGGGAACCGGGGAGCTGTTTTTT
CASSEGLAGTGELFF
>TRBD1|NA|TRBJ2-1|TRBV28
TGTGCCAGCAAAAGGACAGGGGGCGCCGGCCCTTACAATGAGCAGTTCTTC
CASKRTGGAGPYNEQFF
>NA|NA|TRBJ1-5|TRBV5-6
TGTGCCAGCAGCTTGGGCGGGGGGGCAGACCAGCCCCAGCATTTT
CASSLGGGADQPQHF
>TRBD2|once|TRBJ2-7|TRBV2
TGTGCCAGCAGGAGAGAGGGGACTAGAGGTAGCGAGCAGTACTTC
CASRREGTRGSEQYF
>TRBD1|once|TRBJ1-1|TRBV20-1
TGCAGTGCTAGTAAAGGGGGCAACGCTGAAGCTTTCTTT
CSASKGGNAEAFF
>TRBD2|NA|TRBJ2-2|TRBV4-1
TGCGCCAGCAGCCAAGAGATCTGGCTAGCGGGATACACCGGGGAGCTGTTTTTT
CASSQEIWLAGYTGELFF
>TRBD1|NA|TRBJ1-2|TRBV3-1/TRBV3-2
TGTGCCAGCAGCCAACCACCCGGGACAGTGGGGGGCTACACCTTC
CASSQPPGTVGGYTF
>NA|NA|TRBJ1-2|TRBV7-9
TGTGCCAGCAGCCAAGACTCCTCCGGCTACACCTTC
CASSQDSSGYTF
>TRBD1|NA|TRBJ1-5|TRBV5-7
TGTGCCAGCAGCTCTTGGGGACAGACTACCATTAGGGATCAGCCCCAGCATTTT
CASSSWGQTTIRDQPQHF
>NA|NA|TRBJ1-4|TRBV19
TGTGCCAGTAGTCGGGACTGGGCTAATGAAAAACTGTTTTTT
CASSRDWANEKLFF
>NA|NA|TRBJ1-2|TRBV3-1/TRBV3-2
TGTGCCAGCAGCCGCCCCTCCGGGCCTTACAGGGGCTACACCTTC
CASSRPSGPYRGYTF
>NA|NA|TRBJ2-2|TRBV7-9
TGTGCCAGCAGCCCCCTGGCTGGGGAGCTGTTTTTT
CASSPLAGELFF
>NA|once|TRBJ2-2|TRBV11-3
TGTGCCAGCAGCGCTACAGAGTGGGGCGCCCCGAACACCGGGGAGCTGTTTTTT
CASSATEWGAPNTGELFF
>TRBD2|once|TRBJ2-3|TRBV19
TGTGCCAGTAGCCCGGGAGGGGGTACGCAGTATTTT
CASSPGGGTQYF
>NA|NA|TRBJ1-6|TRBV28
TGTGCCAGCAGTCGTATCCCGGGGTATAATTCACCCCTCCACTTT
CASSRIPGYNSPLHF
>NA|NA|TRBJ2-7|TRBV15
TGTGCCACCAGCAGTACCCCCGGAGGGGCGATGGGCGAGCAGTACTTC
CATSSTPGGAMGEQYF
>NA|NA|TRBJ2-6|TRBV3-1/TRBV3-2
TGTGCCAGCAGCCAAGGAACGGGTTCTGGGGCCAACGTCCTGACTTTC
CASSQGTGSGANVLTF
>NA|NA|TRBJ1-1|TRBV7-8
TGTGCCAGCAGCTTACAGGCCATGACGAACACTGAAGCTTTCTTT
CASSLQAMTNTEAFF
>NA|NA|TRBJ1-3|TRBV3-1/TRBV3-2
TGTGCCAGCAGCCAACAGGGGAGCTCTGGAAACACCATATATTTT
CASSQQGSSGNTIYF
>TRBD2|NA|TRBJ2-3|TRBV7-9
TGTGCCAGCAGCTTAGCGCGGGAGATCGACACAGATACGCAGTATTTT
CASSLAREIDTDTQYF